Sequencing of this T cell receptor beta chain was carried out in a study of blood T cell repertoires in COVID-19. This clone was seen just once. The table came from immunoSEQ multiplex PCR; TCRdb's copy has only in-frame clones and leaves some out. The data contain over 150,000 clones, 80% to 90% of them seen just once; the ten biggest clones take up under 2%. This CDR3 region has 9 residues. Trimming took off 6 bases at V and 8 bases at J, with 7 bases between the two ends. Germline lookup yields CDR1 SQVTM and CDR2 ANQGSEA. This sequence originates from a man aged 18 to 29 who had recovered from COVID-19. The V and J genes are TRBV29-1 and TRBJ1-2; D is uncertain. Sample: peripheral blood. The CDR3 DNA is TGCAGCGTCGACTTAGGCTACACCTTC. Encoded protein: CSVDLGYTF. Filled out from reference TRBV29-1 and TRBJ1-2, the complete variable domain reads SAVISQKPSRDICQRGTSLTIQCQVDSQVTMMFWYRQQPGQSLTLIATANQGSEATYESGFVIDKFPISRPNLTFSTLTVSNMSPEDSSIYLCSVDLGYTFGSGTRLTVV.